This T cell receptor beta chain was recorded in a study of blood T cells in healthy people across ages. A sample-barcoded 5' primer and a J-beta primer mix were used in a second PCR of roughly 7 to 11 cycles. TCRdb itself ran the 5' RACE reads through MiXCR, one entry per CDR3 protein. The table lists about 1.4 million distinct CDR3 sequences, approximately 59% of them singletons. For every donor, a draw yielded around 10 milliliters of peripheral blood. V was clipped by 5 bases and J by 7 bases; unmatched bases: 13. Germline-derived CDR1 and CDR2 are MNHEY and SVGEGT. The CDR3 consists of 17 residues.

The sequence was obtained from a man between 18 and 29 years old in good health. The sequencing input was blood. The chain couples TRBV6-2 or TRBV6-3 to TRBJ2-1; TRBD2 aligns across 11 bases. The CDR3 loop is CASSATPGLAVTNEQFF. Written as DNA, the CDR3 is TGTGCCAGCAGTGCCACCCCGGGACTAGCGGTTACTAATGAGCAGTTCTTC.